Listed here is a single T cell receptor (beta chain). Produced via immunoSEQ multiplex PCR; TCRdb's table is partial and in-frame only. The repertoire holds 400,000 to 500,000 clones, with roughly nine tenths as singletons. These data belong to a study of Ad26.COV2.S vaccination and SARS-CoV-2 variants. Looking at the study overall: A participant enrolled in the COV1001 Ad26.COV2.S trial arm provided the sample. Ad26.COV2.S was injected intramuscularly once or twice, 56 days apart.

Treatment meaning: about 20 received Ad26.COV2.S at low or high dose, single or two shots; five or six received placebo; per-sample allocation not given. Day 63 following the first vaccine or placebo injection was when the samples were taken. The receptor was isolated from a person between 18 and 60 years old who received the Ad26.COV2.S COVID-19 vaccine or a placebo. This specimen was peripheral blood, taken in a trial of Ad26.COV2.S vaccine versus placebo.

DNA of the CDR3: TGCGCCAGCAGCTTTTCCGGGGGGGAGGATACGCAGTATTTT. It codes for CASSFSGGEDTQYF. The chain couples TRBV5-1 to TRBJ2-3, with 8 positions matching TRBD2. Germline assignment: CDR1 SGHRS and CDR2 YFSETQ. The length of the CDR3 is 14 residues. The V and J ends lost 2 bases and 6 bases, in that order; junction bases with no gene match: 5.